This entry is about one TCR beta chain. This clonotype was seen more than once but under ten times. This receptor's antigen is unknown. Base qualities were left out, and no much larger clone turns up one base away. This entry is derived from a study of T cell repertoires in cytomegalovirus infection (dated by TCRdb to about 2019). About the full investigation: Because public TCR beta signatures pointed to carriage of CMV infection together with the matching HLA type, the HLA type of each donor mattered for the analysis.

Including the terminal cysteine and phenylalanine, the CDR3 comprises 13 residues. The DNA shown is the 39-base CDR3, in frame from base 1. Trimming costs V 0 bases and J 4 bases, and their ends lie 5 bases apart. The germline V gene yields SGDLS for CDR1 and YYNGEE for CDR2. Study-wide conclusions, independent of this receptor: In both this cohort and an independent approximately 400-donor cohort, the cumulative frequency of public TCR beta family members distinguished carriers of CMV infection plus the relevant HLA type. The ex vivo response was dominated by HLA-C-restricted CMV-specific TCR beta clonotypes, which also provided the single most frequent clonotype in two of eight donors.

The instrument given in TCRdb is Illumina HiSeq 1500. Using fastp trimming at Q25 and MiXCR clonotype assembly, TCRdb reanalyzed the public sequencing data and kept in-frame beta chains. CDR3 protein duplicates are merged, each entry listing the most common genes and DNA. Within this sample are approximately 490,000 distinct CDR3 sequences, with about 11% of them counted one time only. Roughly a tenth of the sample comes from the top ten. Sequencing input: PBMCs. This sequence uses TRBV9 and TRBJ1-5; the D gene remains uncertain. The TCR sequence derives from a human donor in good health (CMV status not recorded). Some clones in this sample may be carry-over from other donors' samples. The CDR3 in this case is CASSVAENQPQHF. The nucleotide sequence is TGTGCCAGCAGCGTAGCTGAGAATCAGCCCCAGCATTTT.